This T cell receptor beta chain was obtained from a study of blood T cell repertoires in COVID-19. Sequencing used immunoSEQ multiplex PCR; TCRdb keeps in-frame clones, though not all of them. The sample holds under 150,000 clones, over 75% seen once. The CDR3 covers 15 residues. The J segment lost 0 bases and the V segment lost 4 bases, leaving 4 bases of the junction unmatched. CDR1 is SGHRS, CDR2 YFSETQ, per germline. This chain links TRBV5-1 with TRBJ2-5, with 9 bases lining up with TRBD1. The specimen was peripheral blood. This TCR derives from a man aged 65 to 85 with active COVID-19. The CDR3 loop reads CASSITGGYQETQYF. CDR3 DNA sequence: TGCGCCAGCAGCATTACAGGGGGCTACCAAGAGACCCAGTACTTC.